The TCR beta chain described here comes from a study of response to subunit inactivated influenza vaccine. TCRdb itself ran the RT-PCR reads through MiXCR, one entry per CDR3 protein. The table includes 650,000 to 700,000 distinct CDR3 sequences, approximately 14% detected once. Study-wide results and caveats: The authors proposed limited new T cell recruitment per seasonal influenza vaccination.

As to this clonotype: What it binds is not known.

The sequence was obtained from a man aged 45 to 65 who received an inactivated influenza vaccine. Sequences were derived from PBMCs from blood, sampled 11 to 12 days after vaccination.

CDR3 nucleotide sequence: TGTGCCAGCAGCATTTTCGGGACTTCCTACGAGCAGTACTTC. Residues: CASSIFGTSYEQYF. The gene calls are TRBV21-1 and TRBJ2-7; TRBD2 is the table's D call, not checked against the DNA. TRBV21-1 is an annotated pseudogene. This CDR3 is 14 amino acids long.